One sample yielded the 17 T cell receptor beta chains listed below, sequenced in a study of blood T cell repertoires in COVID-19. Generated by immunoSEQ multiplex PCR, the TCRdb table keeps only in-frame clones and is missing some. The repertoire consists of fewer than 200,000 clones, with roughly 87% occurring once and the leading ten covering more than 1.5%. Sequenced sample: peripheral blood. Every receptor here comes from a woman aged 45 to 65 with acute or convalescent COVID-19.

CDR3 sequence: CSVQGFISGANVLTF. The CDR3 nucleotides are TGCAGCGTTCAGGGCTTCATTTCTGGGGCCAACGTCCTGACTTTC. The chain uses TRBV29-1 and TRBJ2-6; D perhaps matches TRBD1 (5 bases). Germline CDR1 and CDR2: SQVTM and ANQGSEA. The V end lost 5 bases, the J end lost 1 base, and 12 bases lay between the germline ends. The CDR3 covers 15 residues. The full variable domain, completed using reference TRBV29-1 and TRBJ2-6, is SAVISQKPSRDICQRGTSLTIQCQVDSQVTMMFWYRQQPGQSLTLIATANQGSEATYESGFVIDKFPISRPNLTFSTLTVSNMSPEDSSIYLCSVQGFISGANVLTFGAGSRLTVL.

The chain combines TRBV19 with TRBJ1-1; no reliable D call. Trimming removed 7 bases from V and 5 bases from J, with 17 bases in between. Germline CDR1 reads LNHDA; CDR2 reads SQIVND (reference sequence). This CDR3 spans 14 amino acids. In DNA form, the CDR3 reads TGTGCCAGTAAACGCCTCCCTCCGGGGACTGAAGCTTTCTTT. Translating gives CASKRLPPGTEAFF.

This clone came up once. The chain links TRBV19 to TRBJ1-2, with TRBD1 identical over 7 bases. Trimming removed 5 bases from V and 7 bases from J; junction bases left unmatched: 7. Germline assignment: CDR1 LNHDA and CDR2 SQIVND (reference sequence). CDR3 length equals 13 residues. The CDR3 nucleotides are TGTGCCAGTAGTCCTGGGACAGTTCGTGGCTACACCTTC. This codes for CASSPGTVRGYTF.

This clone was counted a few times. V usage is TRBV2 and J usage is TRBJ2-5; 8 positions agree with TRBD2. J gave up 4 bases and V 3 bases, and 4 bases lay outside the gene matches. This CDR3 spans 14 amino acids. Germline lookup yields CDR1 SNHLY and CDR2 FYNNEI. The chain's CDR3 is CASSDPRGGETQYF. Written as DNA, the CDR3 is TGTGCCAGCAGTGACCCCCGGGGGGGAGAGACCCAGTACTTC.

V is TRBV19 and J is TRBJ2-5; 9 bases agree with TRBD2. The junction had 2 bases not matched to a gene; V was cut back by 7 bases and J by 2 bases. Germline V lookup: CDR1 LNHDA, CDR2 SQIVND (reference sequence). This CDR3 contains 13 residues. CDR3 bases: TGTGCCAGTAAGCTAGCGGGGCAAGAGACCCAGTACTTC. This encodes CASKLAGQETQYF.

The CDR3 protein is CASSADTTNEKLFF. CDR3 nucleotides: TGTGCCAGCAGCGCGGACACAACTAATGAAAAACTGTTTTTT. The rearrangement links TRBV9 to TRBJ1-4; possible D gene TRBD1, 5 bases. Trimming shortened V by 3 bases and J by 0 bases, and 6 bases separated the two germline ends. The CDR3 is 14 residues long. Germline V gene lookup returns CDR1 SGDLS and CDR2 YYNGEE. Full variable domain (outside the CDR3, taken from reference TRBV9 and TRBJ1-4): DSGVTQTPKHLITATGQRVTLRCSPRSGDLSVYWYQQSLDQGLQFLIQYYNGEERAKGNILERFSAQQFPDLHSELNLSSLELGDSALYFCASSADTTNEKLFFGSGTQLSVL.

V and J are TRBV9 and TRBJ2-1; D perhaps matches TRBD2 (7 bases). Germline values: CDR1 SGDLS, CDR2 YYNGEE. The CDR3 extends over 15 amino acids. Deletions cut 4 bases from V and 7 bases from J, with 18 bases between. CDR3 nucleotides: TGTGCCAGCAGCCAGACGGGGGGCCCTTGGAATGAGCAGTTCTTC. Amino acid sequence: CASSQTGGPWNEQFF.

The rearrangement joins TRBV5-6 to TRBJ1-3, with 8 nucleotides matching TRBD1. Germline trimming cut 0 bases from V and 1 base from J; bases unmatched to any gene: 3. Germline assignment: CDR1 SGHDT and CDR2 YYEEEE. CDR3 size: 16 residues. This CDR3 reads CASSLGQGSSGNTIYF. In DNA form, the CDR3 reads TGTGCCAGCAGCTTGGGACAGGGGTCTTCTGGAAACACCATATATTTT.

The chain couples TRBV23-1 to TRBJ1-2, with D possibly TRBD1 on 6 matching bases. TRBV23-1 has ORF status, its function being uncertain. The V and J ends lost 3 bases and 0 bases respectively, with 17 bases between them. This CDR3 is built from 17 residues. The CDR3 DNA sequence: TGCGCCAGCAGTCATTCTCGCCCGACAGGAGCTAACTATGGCTACACCTTC. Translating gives CASSHSRPTGANYGYTF.

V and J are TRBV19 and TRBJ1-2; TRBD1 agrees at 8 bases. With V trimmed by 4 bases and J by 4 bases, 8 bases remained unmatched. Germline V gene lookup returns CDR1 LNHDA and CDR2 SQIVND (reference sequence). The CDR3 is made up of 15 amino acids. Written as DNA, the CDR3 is TGTGCCAGTAGTACACTCCCAGGGGGCAGCTATGGCTACACCTTC. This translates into CASSTLPGGSYGYTF.

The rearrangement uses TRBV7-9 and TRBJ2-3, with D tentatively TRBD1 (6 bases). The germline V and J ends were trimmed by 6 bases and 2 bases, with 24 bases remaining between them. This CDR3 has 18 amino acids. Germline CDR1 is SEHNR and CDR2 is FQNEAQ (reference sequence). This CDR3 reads CASSPSAQGFFSTDTQYF. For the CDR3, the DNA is TGTGCCAGCAGTCCTTCGGCACAGGGTTTCTTTTCCACAGATACGCAGTATTTT.

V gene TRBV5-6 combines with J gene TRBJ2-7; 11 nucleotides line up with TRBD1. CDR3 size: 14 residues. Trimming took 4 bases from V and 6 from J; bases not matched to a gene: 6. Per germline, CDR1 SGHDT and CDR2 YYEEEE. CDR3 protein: CASSPGQGASEQYF. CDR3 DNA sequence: TGTGCCAGCAGCCCCGGACAGGGGGCGAGCGAGCAGTACTTC. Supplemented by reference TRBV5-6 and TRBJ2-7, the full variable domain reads DAGVTQSPTHLIKTRGQQVTLRCSPKSGHDTVSWYQQALGQGPQFIFQYYEEEERQRGNFPDRFSGHQFPNYSSELNVNALLLGDSALYLCASSPGQGASEQYFGPGTRLTVT.

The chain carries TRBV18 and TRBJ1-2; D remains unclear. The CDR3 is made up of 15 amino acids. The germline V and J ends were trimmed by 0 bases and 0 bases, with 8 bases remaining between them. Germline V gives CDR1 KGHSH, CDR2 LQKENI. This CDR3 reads CASSPPNGANYGYTF. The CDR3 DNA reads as TGTGCCAGCTCACCACCGAATGGAGCTAACTATGGCTACACCTTC.

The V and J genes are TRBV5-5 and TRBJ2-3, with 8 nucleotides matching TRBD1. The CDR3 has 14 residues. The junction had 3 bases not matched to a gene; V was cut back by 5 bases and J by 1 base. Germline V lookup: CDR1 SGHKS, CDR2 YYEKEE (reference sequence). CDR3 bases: TGTGCCAGCAGTCCGGGACAGGGCACAGATACGCAGTATTTT. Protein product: CASSPGQGTDTQYF.

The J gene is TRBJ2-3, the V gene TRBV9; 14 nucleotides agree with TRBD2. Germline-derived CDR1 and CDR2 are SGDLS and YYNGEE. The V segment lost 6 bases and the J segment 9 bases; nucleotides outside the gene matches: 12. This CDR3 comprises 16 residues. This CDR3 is CASTNGTSGREDTQYF. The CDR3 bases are TGTGCCAGCACCAACGGGACTAGCGGGAGAGAAGACACGCAGTATTTT.

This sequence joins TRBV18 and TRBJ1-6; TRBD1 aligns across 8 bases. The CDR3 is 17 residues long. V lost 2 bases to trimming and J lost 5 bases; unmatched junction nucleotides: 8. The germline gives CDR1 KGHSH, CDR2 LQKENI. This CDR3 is CASSPRGLTGDNSPLHF. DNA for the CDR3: TGTGCCAGCTCACCAAGGGGGTTGACAGGGGATAATTCACCCCTCCACTTT. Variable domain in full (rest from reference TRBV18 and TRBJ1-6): NAGVMQNPRHLVRRRGQEARLRCSPMKGHSHVYWYRQLPEEGLKFMVYLQKENIIDESGMPKERFSAEFPKEGPSILRIQQVVRGDSAAYFCASSPRGLTGDNSPLHFGNGTRLTVT.

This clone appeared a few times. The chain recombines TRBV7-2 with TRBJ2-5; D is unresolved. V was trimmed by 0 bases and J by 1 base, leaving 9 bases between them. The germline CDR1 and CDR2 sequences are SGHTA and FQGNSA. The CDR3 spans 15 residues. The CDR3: CASSLASSVQETQYF. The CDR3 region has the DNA TGTGCCAGCAGCTTAGCGTCCTCAGTCCAAGAGACCCAGTACTTC.